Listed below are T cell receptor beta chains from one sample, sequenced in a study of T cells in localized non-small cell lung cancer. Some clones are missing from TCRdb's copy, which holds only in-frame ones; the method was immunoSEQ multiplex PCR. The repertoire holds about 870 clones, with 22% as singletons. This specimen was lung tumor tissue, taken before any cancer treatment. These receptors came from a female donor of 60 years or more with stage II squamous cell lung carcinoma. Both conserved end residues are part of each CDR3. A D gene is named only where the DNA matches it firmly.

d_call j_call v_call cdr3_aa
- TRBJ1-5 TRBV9 CASTWLGNQPQHF
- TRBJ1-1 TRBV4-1 CASSLRGTDTEAFF
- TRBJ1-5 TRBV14 CASSQGQGNQPQHF
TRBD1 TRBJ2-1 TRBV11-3 CASSWGRDRGLSEQFF
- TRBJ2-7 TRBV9 CASSFGLNYEQYF
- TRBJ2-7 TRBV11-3 CASSLEGQSYRYEQYF
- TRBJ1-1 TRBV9 CASSESGAMNTEAFF
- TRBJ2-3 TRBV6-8 CASRTTDITSTDTQYF
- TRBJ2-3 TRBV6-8 CARGAATDTQYF
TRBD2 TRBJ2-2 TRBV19 CASSSLAGAGTGELFF
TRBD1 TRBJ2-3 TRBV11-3 CASSTGTGHTDTQYF
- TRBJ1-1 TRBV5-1 CASSLDISWGGEAFF
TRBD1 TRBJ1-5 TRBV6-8 CASRAGQGLSNQPQHF
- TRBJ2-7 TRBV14 CASSAKLASGEQYF
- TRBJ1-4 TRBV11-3 CASSFGTGINEKLFF
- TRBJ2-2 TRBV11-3 CASSSREGKTGELFF
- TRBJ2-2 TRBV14 CASSQVPGAGELFF
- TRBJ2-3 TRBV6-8 CASSLHVFAGNSTDTQYF
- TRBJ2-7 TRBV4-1 CASSQDRTTPLLTYEQYF
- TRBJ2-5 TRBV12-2 CASRLEFCGGARETQYF
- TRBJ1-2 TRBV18 CASSPTPGGGYTF
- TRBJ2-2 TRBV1 CASSLRDGDTGELFF
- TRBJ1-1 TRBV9 CASRRAPHQNTEAFF
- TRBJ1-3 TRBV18 CASSPLGSNSGNTIYF
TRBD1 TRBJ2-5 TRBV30 CAWSVKGQGGTQYF